The 15 T cell receptor beta chains below were found in one sample sequenced in a study of Ad26.COV2.S vaccination and SARS-CoV-2 variants listed by TCRdb under 2021. In the paper's terms, the treatment or condition label means: 19 received Ad26.COV2.S at low or high dose, single or two shots; a few received placebo; per-sample allocation not given. Repertoires of vaccine and placebo recipients were sequenced from samples collected on day 63 after the first injection. Receptors were amplified or captured by the immunoSEQ multiplex PCR assay. TCRdb took this table from immuneACCESS and kept in-frame rearrangements with V and J called. Such tables lack part of the clones; where checked against another copy, unresolved V genes explain under half of the gap, and the rest is unexplained. In all, the sample holds some 410,000 clones, and 80% to 95% of those were seen once. The ten largest clonotypes hold more than 1.5% of the sample.

The input for sequencing was peripheral blood, taken in a trial of Ad26.COV2.S vaccine versus placebo. These receptors were collected from a person aged 18-65 years who received the Ad26.COV2.S COVID-19 vaccine or a placebo.

The chain carries TRBV19 and TRBJ1-1, with a weak D call TRBD1 (5 bases). This CDR3 has 14 amino acids. V lost 7 bases to trimming and J lost 0 bases, with 12 bases between them. Per germline, CDR1 LNHDA and CDR2 SQIVND (reference sequence). DNA of the CDR3: TGTGCCAGTAAAACAGGCCCTGTGAACACTGAAGCTTTCTTT. Its protein product is CASKTGPVNTEAFF.

This clone was found once. The rearrangement links TRBV19 to TRBJ2-6; maybe TRBD1 (6 bases). CDR1 and CDR2 (germline): LNHDA, SQIVND (reference sequence). The length of the CDR3 is 15 residues. Trimming cost V 7 bases and J 1 base, with 11 bases left between them. The chain's CDR3 is CASNVGASGANVLTF. The DNA for the CDR3 is TGTGCCAGTAACGTGGGGGCGTCTGGGGCCAACGTCCTGACTTTC.

The chain employs TRBV3-1 (or the pseudogene TRBV3-2) and TRBJ2-1; 9 positions match TRBD2. Germline V lookup: CDR1 LGHDT, CDR2 YNNKEL (reference sequence). Unmatched junction bases numbered 11, after V lost 4 bases and J lost 7 bases. The CDR3 is 16 residues long. The CDR3 nucleotides read TGTGCCAGCAGCCCTGGTGGGCGGGGGGGTTATAATGAGCAGTTCTTC. Its protein is CASSPGGRGGYNEQFF.

The chain links TRBV11-2 to TRBJ2-7, with D maybe TRBD1 (6 bases). Germline CDR1 is SGHAT and CDR2 is FQNNGV. The CDR3 is 15 amino acids. Trimming took off 2 bases at V and 2 bases at J, with 13 bases between the two ends. Here the CDR3 reads CASSLYTGIAYEQYF. CDR3 bases: TGTGCCAGCAGCTTATACACAGGGATAGCCTACGAGCAGTACTTC.

The sample holds many counts of this clone. The V and J genes are TRBV6-2 or TRBV6-3 and TRBJ1-5; D is possibly TRBD1 (6 bases). V was clipped by 0 bases and J by 2 bases, with 20 bases between them. Per germline, CDR1 MNHEY and CDR2 SVGEGT. CDR3 length equals 19 residues. This CDR3 reads CASSYSFLQGYGRNQPQHF. The CDR3 coding sequence is TGTGCCAGCAGTTACTCGTTCTTACAGGGTTATGGACGCAATCAGCCCCAGCATTTT.

This rearrangement joins TRBV15 to TRBJ1-2; the D gene is possibly TRBD1 (5 bases). Trimming took 4 bases from V and 4 from J, leaving 10 bases between them. The CDR3 spans 13 residues. The germline V gene has CDR1 LNHNV and CDR2 YYDKDF (reference sequence). The CDR3 sequence is CATSIGAAYGYTF. The CDR3 DNA reads as TGTGCCACCAGCATAGGGGCGGCCTATGGCTACACCTTC. Based on the CDR3 plus reference TRBV15 and TRBJ1-2, the full variable domain is DAMVIQNPRYQVTQFGKPVTLSCSQTLNHNVMYWYQQKSSQAPKLLFHYYDKDFNNEADTPDNFQSRRPNTSFCFLDIRSPGLGDTAMYLCATSIGAAYGYTFGSGTRLTVV.

The chain combines TRBV4-1 with TRBJ1-1, with TRBD1 matching over 9 bases. The V gene end was trimmed by 3 bases and the J gene end by 1 base; junction bases not matched to a gene: 3. This CDR3 is 15 amino acids long. In germline, CDR1 is MGHRA, CDR2 YSYEKL. CDR3 nucleotide sequence: TGCGCCAGCAGCCAGACGGGACAGGGGAACACTGAAGCTTTCTTT. Encoded protein: CASSQTGQGNTEAFF.

This chain links TRBV5-1 with TRBJ2-7, with 7 bases fitting TRBD1. The germline CDR1 and CDR2 sequences are SGHRS and YFSETQ. Unmatched junction bases numbered 5, after V lost 4 bases and J lost 1 base. This CDR3 is 14 amino acids long. As DNA, the CDR3 is TGCGCCAGCAGCACAGGGGACAGATCCTACGAGCAGTACTTC. It codes for CASSTGDRSYEQYF.

This chain links TRBV7-6 with TRBJ1-4, with a weak D call TRBD1 (5 bases). CDR1 is SGHVS and CDR2 is FNYEAQ in the germline V gene. Trimming left V 5 bases short and J 7 bases short, with 11 bases between. CDR3 size: 13 residues. This CDR3 is CASSPGSSEKLFF. The CDR3 region has the DNA TGTGCCAGCAGCCCAGGGAGTTCTGAAAAACTGTTTTTT. Using reference TRBV7-6 and TRBJ1-4 for the parts outside the CDR3, the full variable domain is GAGVSQSPRYKVTKRGQDVALRCDPISGHVSLYWYRQALGQGPEFLTYFNYEAQQDKSGLPNDRFSAERPEGSISTLTIQRTEQRDSAMYRCASSPGSSEKLFFGSGTQLSVL.

The rearrangement uses TRBV5-1 and TRBJ2-3, with TRBD1 identical over 9 bases. The CDR3 covers 14 residues. Germline CDR1 and CDR2: SGHRS and YFSETQ. With V trimmed by 1 base and J by 5 bases, 2 bases remained unmatched. The CDR3 reads CASSLQGQGDTQYF. The CDR3 region has the DNA TGCGCCAGCAGCTTGCAGGGACAGGGAGATACGCAGTATTTT.

The rearrangement joins TRBV4-3 to TRBJ2-7; the D gene is possibly TRBD1 (6 bases). CDR1 and CDR2 (germline): LGHNA, YSLEER. Trimming took 1 base from V and 1 from J, leaving 11 bases between them. The CDR3 spans 15 residues. CDR3 in DNA: TGCGCCAGCAGCCAAGCGGCTGGACAGTCCTACGAGCAGTACTTC. Translating gives CASSQAAGQSYEQYF.

The chain is built from TRBV18 and TRBJ1-2, with D possibly being TRBD1 (5 bases). The CDR3 contains 16 residues. CDR1 and CDR2 from the germline V gene are KGHSH and LQKENI. V shed 5 bases and J shed 4 bases, with 20 bases lying between them. CDR3 DNA: TGTGCCAGCTCAGGGACCCACGCAAACAGGTCCTATGGCTACACCTTC. Protein: CASSGTHANRSYGYTF.

The chain combines TRBV18 with TRBJ2-3; possibly TRBD1 or TRBD2 for D (6 bases each). The germline V gene has CDR1 KGHSH and CDR2 LQKENI. V was shortened by 3 bases and J by 1 base, with 14 bases between the two germline ends. The CDR3 is made up of 16 amino acids. The chain's CDR3 is CASSPFRGGGTDTQYF. The CDR3 DNA sequence: TGTGCCAGCTCACCTTTCAGGGGAGGAGGCACAGATACGCAGTATTTT.

This clone was detected only a few times. V and J are TRBV6-1 and TRBJ2-5, with 9 bases that match TRBD1. V lost 4 bases and J lost 2; bases outside the gene matches: 11. This CDR3 contains 17 residues. The V gene's germline CDR1 is MNHNS and CDR2 SASEGT. This CDR3 is CASSAGTGQTRQETQYF. CDR3 nucleotide sequence: TGTGCCAGCAGTGCTGGGACAGGGCAAACGCGACAAGAGACCCAGTACTTC.

The J gene is TRBJ1-2, the V gene TRBV2; 7 bases are a match to TRBD1. J gave up 4 bases and V 2 bases, and 4 bases lay outside the gene matches. Germline assignment: CDR1 SNHLY and CDR2 FYNNEI. This CDR3 has 14 residues. CDR3 sequence reads: CASSERDRAYGYTF. The CDR3 coding sequence is TGTGCCAGCAGTGAACGGGACAGAGCCTATGGCTACACCTTC.